Following are 4 T cell receptor beta chains from one sample sequenced in a study of a mutant IDH1 vaccine in newly diagnosed glioma. Antigens of these TCRs are unknown. Described time point: week 23, last vaccination. Doses comprised 300 ug of mutant IDH1 20-mer peptide each, plus topical imiquimod. Clones were read by immunoSEQ multiplex PCR, and TCRdb kept only the in-frame ones, dropping some. The sample lists about 53,000 clones, about 81% occurring once. The sample consisted of PBMCs, taken from a glioma patient whose treatment included an IDH1 peptide vaccine. All receptors derive from a woman in her 40s with glioma. Some clones in this sample may be carry-over from other donors' samples.

This chain connects TRBV7-2 to TRBJ1-1; weak D call: TRBD1 (5 bases). This CDR3 has 17 amino acids. V was pared by 2 bases and J by 1 base, with 17 bases between. Germline V gives CDR1 SGHTA, CDR2 FQGNSA. The CDR3 sequence: CASSLNGAGRGNTEAFF. The CDR3 bases are TGTGCCAGCAGCTTAAATGGGGCAGGGAGAGGGAACACTGAAGCTTTCTTT. Full variable domain (rest looked up from reference TRBV7-2 and TRBJ1-1): GAGVSQSPSNKVTEKGKDVELRCDPISGHTALYWYRQSLGQGLEFLIYFQGNSAPDKSGLPSDRFSAERTGGSVSTLTIQRTQQEDSAVYLCASSLNGAGRGNTEAFFGQGTRLTVV.

A single count supports this clone. The CDR3 loop is CASSPSGHIANYGYTF. In nucleotides, the CDR3 is TGTGCCAGCAGCCCCAGCGGACACATCGCTAACTATGGCTACACCTTC. This chain joins TRBV7-2 and TRBJ1-2; TRBD1 is a possible D gene (5 bases). V was cut by 5 bases and J by 0 bases, with 16 bases left in between. Germline V lookup: CDR1 SGHTA, CDR2 FQGNSA. This CDR3 region has 16 residues.

The rearrangement joins TRBV18 to TRBJ1-1; possible D gene TRBD1, 6 bases. The CDR3 contains 14 residues. Germline V CDR1 and CDR2: KGHSH, LQKENI. With 2 bases removed from V and 5 bases from J, the gap between germline ends came to 12 bases. CDR3 protein: CASSPNGGLTEAFF. CDR3 DNA sequence: TGTGCCAGCTCACCAAACGGGGGGCTTACTGAAGCTTTCTTT.

This chain connects TRBV2 to TRBJ2-7, with D perhaps being TRBD1 or TRBD2 (5 bases each). The V end lost 3 bases, the J end lost 6 bases, and 12 bases lay between the germline ends. Germline-derived CDR1 and CDR2 are SNHLY and FYNNEI. This CDR3 has 13 amino acids. CDR3 DNA: TGTGCCAGCAGTGACCACCCGGGACCCGAGCAGTACTTC. As protein: CASSDHPGPEQYF.